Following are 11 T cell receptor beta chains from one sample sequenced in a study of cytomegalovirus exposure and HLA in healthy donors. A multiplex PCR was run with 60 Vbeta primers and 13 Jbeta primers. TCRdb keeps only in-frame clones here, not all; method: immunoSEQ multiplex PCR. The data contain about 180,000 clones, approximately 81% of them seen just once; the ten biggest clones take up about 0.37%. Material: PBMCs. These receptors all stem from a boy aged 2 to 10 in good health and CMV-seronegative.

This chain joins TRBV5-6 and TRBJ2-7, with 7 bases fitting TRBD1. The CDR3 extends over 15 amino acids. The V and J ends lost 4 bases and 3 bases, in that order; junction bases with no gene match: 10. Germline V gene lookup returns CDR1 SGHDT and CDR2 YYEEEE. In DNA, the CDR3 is TGTGCCAGCAGCCCAACAGGGACAGAAGACTACGAGCAGTACTTC. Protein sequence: CASSPTGTEDYEQYF.

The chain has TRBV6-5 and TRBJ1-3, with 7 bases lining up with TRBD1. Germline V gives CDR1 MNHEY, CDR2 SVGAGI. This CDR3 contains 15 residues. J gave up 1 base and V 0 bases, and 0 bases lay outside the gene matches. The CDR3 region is CASSYSTGSGNTIYF. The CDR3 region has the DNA TGTGCCAGCAGTTACTCGACAGGGTCTGGAAACACCATATATTTT.

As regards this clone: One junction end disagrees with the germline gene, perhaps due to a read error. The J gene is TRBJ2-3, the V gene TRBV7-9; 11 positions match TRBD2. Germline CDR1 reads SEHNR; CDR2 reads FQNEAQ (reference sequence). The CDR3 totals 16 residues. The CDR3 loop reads CASSSVAGGRTDMQYF. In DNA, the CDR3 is TGTGCCAGCAGCTCAGTAGCGGGAGGGCGAACAGATATGCAGTATTTT. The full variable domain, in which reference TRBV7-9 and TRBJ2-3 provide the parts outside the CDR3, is DTGVSQNPRHKITKRGQNVTFRCDPISEHNRLYWYRQTLGQGPEFLTYFQNEAQLEKSRLLSDRFSAERPKGSFSTLEIQRTEQGDSAMYLCASSSVAGGRTDMQYFGPGTRLTVL.

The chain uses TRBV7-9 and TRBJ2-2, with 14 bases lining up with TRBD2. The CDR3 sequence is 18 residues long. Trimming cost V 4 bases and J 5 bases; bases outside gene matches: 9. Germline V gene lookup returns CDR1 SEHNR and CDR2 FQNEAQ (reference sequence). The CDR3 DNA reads TGTGCCAGCAGCTCCAGAGGGACTAGCGGGAGCGGGACCGGGGAGCTGTTTTTT. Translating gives CASSSRGTSGSGTGELFF.

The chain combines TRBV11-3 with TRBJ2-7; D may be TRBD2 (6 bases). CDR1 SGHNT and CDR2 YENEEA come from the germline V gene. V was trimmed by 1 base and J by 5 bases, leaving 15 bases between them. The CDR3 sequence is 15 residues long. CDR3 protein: CASSLGTGSNHEQYF. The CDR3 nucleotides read TGTGCCAGCAGCTTAGGGACCGGGAGTAACCACGAGCAGTACTTC.

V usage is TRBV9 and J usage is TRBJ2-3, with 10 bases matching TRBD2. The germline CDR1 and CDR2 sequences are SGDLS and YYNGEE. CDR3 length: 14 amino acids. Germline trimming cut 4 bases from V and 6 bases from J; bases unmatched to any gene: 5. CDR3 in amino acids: CASSTAGGADTQYF. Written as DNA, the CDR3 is TGTGCCAGCAGCACAGCGGGAGGGGCGGATACGCAGTATTTT.

The CDR3 DNA reads TGTGCCAGCAGCTTAGTGGGGGGGAGGGGGAAACTGTTTTTT. It yields the protein CASSLVGGRGKLFF. The V and J genes are TRBV7-2 and TRBJ1-4, with D tentatively TRBD1 (6 bases). The CDR3 covers 14 residues. Germline CDR1 and CDR2: SGHTA and FQGNSA. Trimming took 1 base from V and 11 from J, leaving 14 bases between them.

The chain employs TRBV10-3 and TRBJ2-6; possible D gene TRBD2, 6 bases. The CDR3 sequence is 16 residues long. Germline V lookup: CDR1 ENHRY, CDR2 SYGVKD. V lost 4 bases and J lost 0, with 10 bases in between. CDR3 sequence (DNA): TGTGCCATCAGTGGGGGGGTCGTCTCTGGGGCCAACGTCCTGACTTTC. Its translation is CAISGGVVSGANVLTF.

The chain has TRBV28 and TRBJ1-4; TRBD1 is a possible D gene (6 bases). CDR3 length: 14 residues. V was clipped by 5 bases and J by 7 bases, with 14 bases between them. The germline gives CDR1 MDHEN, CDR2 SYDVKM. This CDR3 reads CASSATGIIEKLFF. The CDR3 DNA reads TGTGCCAGCAGTGCTACAGGGATAATTGAAAAACTGTTTTTT. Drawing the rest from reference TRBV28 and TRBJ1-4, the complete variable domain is DVKVTQSSRYLVKRTGEKVFLECVQDMDHENMFWYRQDPGLGLRLIYFSYDVKMKEKGDIPEGYSVSREKKERFSLILESASTNQTSMYLCASSATGIIEKLFFGSGTQLSVL.

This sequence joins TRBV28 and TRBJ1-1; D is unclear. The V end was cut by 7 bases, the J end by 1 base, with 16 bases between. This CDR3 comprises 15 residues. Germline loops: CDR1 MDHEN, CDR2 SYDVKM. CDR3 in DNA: TGTGCCAGCAACCTGCATACGGCGGGGAACACTGAAGCTTTCTTT. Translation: CASNLHTAGNTEAFF.

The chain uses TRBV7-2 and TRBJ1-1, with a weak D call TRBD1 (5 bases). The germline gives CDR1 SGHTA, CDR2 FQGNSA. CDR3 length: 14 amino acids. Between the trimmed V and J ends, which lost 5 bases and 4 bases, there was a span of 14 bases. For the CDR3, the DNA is TGTGCCAGCAGCCCCATCGGGACTTTCACTGAAGCTTTCTTT. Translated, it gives CASSPIGTFTEAFF. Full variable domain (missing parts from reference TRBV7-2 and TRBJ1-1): GAGVSQSPSNKVTEKGKDVELRCDPISGHTALYWYRQSLGQGLEFLIYFQGNSAPDKSGLPSDRFSAERTGGSVSTLTIQRTQQEDSAVYLCASSPIGTFTEAFFGQGTRLTVV.